This is a list of T cell receptor beta chains from one sample in a study of neurological immune-mediated disorders. TCRdb fed the 5' RACE reads into MiXCR, producing one record per CDR3 protein. The sample includes under 100,000 distinct CDR3 sequences, under 15% seen only once; the top ten take approximately 5%. Specimen: PBMCs. These receptors all stem from a female donor with HTLV-1-associated myelopathy (HAM/TSP). Each CDR3 is given without its conserved first and last residue.

TRBJ2-2,TRBV4-1,ASSLKQGGSGELF
TRBJ1-1,TRBV7-9,ASSLLGALNTEAF
TRBJ2-1,TRBV2,ASSGYRQGAENEQF
TRBJ2-4,TRBV5-1,ASSYTSGGAKNIQY
TRBJ2-6,TRBV11-2,ASSPQALSGANVLT
TRBJ2-5,TRBV6-1,ASNREGRPWETQY
TRBJ1-1,TRBV5-1,ASSLQGTDTEAF
TRBJ2-1,TRBV5-1,ASSSIDPTLGEQF
TRBJ2-1,TRBV5-1,ASSLITSGGANEQF
TRBJ2-1,TRBV10-3,AIRTTVGYNNEQF
TRBJ2-7,TRBV12-3/TRBV12-4,ASSLGTTYEQY
TRBJ2-7,TRBV5-1,ASSEPGTGVGEQY
TRBJ2-3,TRBV11-2,ASSPYAAGGTDTQY
TRBJ1-2,TRBV12-3/TRBV12-4,ASSRQMTGEGGYT
TRBJ2-7,TRBV7-8,ASSLAGGPYYEQY
TRBJ1-6,TRBV5-1,ASSFEDSHNSPLH
TRBJ2-3,TRBV9,ASSVGNTQY